This TCR beta chain originates from a study of regulatory T cells in long-lasting Graves disease. For TCR beta, libraries came from iRepertoire HTBI primers and Arm-PCR of CDR3 regions. TCRdb independently ran MiXCR on the multiplex PCR reads; one entry per CDR3 protein. Of roughly 400,000 distinct CDR3 sequences in the sample, 21% were seen once. Time point reported: persistent/refractory GD, antithyroid drugs over 5 years with positive TRAb. After RNA was extracted from PBMCs, the TCR library was made from it. CDR3 length equals 13 residues. Germline CDR1 and CDR2: KGHSH and LQKENI. Concerning this clonotype itself: Given a much more abundant clone one base away, this may be a read error.

The input for sequencing was peripheral blood mononuclear cells (PBMCs), taken when the disease was refractory, from a patient treated with antithyroid drugs. The receptor comes from a female donor with Graves disease. V is TRBV18 and J is TRBJ1-1; D gene ambiguous. The CDR3 protein is CVSSPQLNTEAFF. CDR3 nucleotides: TGTGTCAGCTCACCACAGTTGAACACTGAAGCTTTCTTT. Supplemented by reference TRBV18 and TRBJ1-1, the full variable domain reads NAGVMQNPRHLVRRRGQEARLRCSPMKGHSHVYWYRQLPEEGLKFMVYLQKENIIDESGMPKERFSAEFPKEGPSILRIQQVVRGDSAAYFCVSSPQLNTEAFFGQGTRLTVV.